Below are 30 T cell receptor beta chains sequenced from a single sample in a study of shared clonotypes between healthy human individuals. The table came from immunoSEQ multiplex PCR; TCRdb's copy has only in-frame clones and leaves some out. This sample carries 950,000 to 1,100,000 clones, approximately 70% of them seen once, and the ten largest clones take around 1.5%. The sample was memory CD4+ T cells sorted from blood. Sample subset: CD45RA-negative fraction. These receptors were collected from a man between 18 and 29 years old in good health.

This sequence joins TRBV7-2 and TRBJ2-2, with 10 bases fitting TRBD2. Trimming took 5 bases from V and 0 from J; bases not matched to a gene: 6. Germline CDR1 SGHTA, CDR2 FQGNSA. The CDR3 is made up of 17 amino acids. The DNA of the CDR3 is TGTGCCAGCAGCCCTTCAAGCGGGGGGGCGAACACCGGGGAGCTGTTTTTT. This codes for CASSPSSGGANTGELFF.

This chain uses TRBV5-1 with TRBJ2-1, with a tentative D call TRBD1 (5 bases). This CDR3 comprises 14 residues. Germline V gives CDR1 SGHRS, CDR2 YFSETQ. V lost 0 bases to trimming and J lost 6 bases, with 10 bases between them. The CDR3 DNA is TGCGCCAGCAGCTTGGCCGTCCAGGGCAATGAGCAGTTCTTC. Translation: CASSLAVQGNEQFF.

The chain couples TRBV11-2 to TRBJ2-7, with 10 positions matching TRBD2. The CDR3 loop spans 18 amino acids. Unmatched junction bases numbered 10, after V lost 2 bases and J lost 0 bases. Germline CDR1 SGHAT, CDR2 FQNNGV. In DNA form, the CDR3 reads TGTGCCAGCAGCTTAACCCTCTCTAGCGGGGGCATCTCCTACGAGCAGTACTTC. Translating it yields CASSLTLSSGGISYEQYF.

V and J are TRBV7-9 and TRBJ1-2; D may be TRBD1 (5 bases). Germline values: CDR1 SEHNR, CDR2 FQNEAQ (reference sequence). Trimming took off 2 bases at V and 0 bases at J, with 13 bases between the two ends. This CDR3 has 16 amino acids. The CDR3 here is CASSLPQTASNYGYTF. The CDR3 DNA reads TGTGCCAGCAGCTTACCTCAGACAGCCTCTAACTATGGCTACACCTTC.

The chain uses TRBV2 and TRBJ2-6, with D possibly matching TRBD2 (6 bases). V was shortened by 6 bases and J by 4 bases, with 16 bases between the two germline ends. Germline V lookup: CDR1 SNHLY, CDR2 FYNNEI. The CDR3 has 16 residues. CDR3 nucleotides: TGTGCCAGCAGGTTTGGCAGGGAGGCGGGGGCCAACGTCCTGACTTTC. It is translated as CASRFGREAGANVLTF. Full variable domain (rest looked up from reference TRBV2 and TRBJ2-6): EPEVTQTPSHQVTQMGQEVILRCVPISNHLYFYWYRQILGQKVEFLVSFYNNEISEKSEIFDDQFSVERPDGSNFTLKIRSTKLEDSAMYFCASRFGREAGANVLTFGAGSRLTVL.

The rearrangement uses TRBV5-8 and TRBJ1-6; D unresolved. V was pared by 1 base and J by 14 bases, with 13 bases between. The CDR3 runs to 13 residues. Germline V CDR1 and CDR2: SGHTS, YDEGEE. Here the CDR3 reads CASSLLLPIALHF. DNA for the CDR3: TGTGCCAGCAGCTTGCTACTCCCTATTGCCCTCCACTTT.

Notes on this clone: This clone may be a read error of a much larger clone one base away. Other DNA sequences of this sample code for an identical CDR3. CDR3 nucleotides: TGTGCCAGCAGCCCAGGGAACACTGAAGCTTTCTTT. It translates to CASSPGNTEAFF. The chain couples TRBV6-5 to TRBJ1-1; the D is unclear. V gave up 6 bases and J gave up 1 base, with 6 bases separating them. The CDR3 sequence is 12 residues long. CDR1 and CDR2 from the germline V gene are MNHEY and SVGAGI.

This chain joins TRBV18 and TRBJ2-3, with TRBD2 matching 8 bases. V trimming: 3 bases; J trimming: 6 bases; junction bases outside the gene matches: 14. CDR3 length: 17 amino acids. From germline, CDR1 is KGHSH and CDR2 LQKENI. The CDR3 loop reads CASSPGNERGPRDTQYF. The CDR3 bases are TGTGCCAGCTCACCCGGGAATGAGCGGGGGCCCAGGGATACGCAGTATTTT.

This clone appeared a few times. The V gene is TRBV7-2, the J gene TRBJ2-5; D remains unclear. The CDR3 covers 13 residues. V dropped 2 bases and J dropped 5 bases, with 9 bases sitting between them. Germline loops: CDR1 SGHTA, CDR2 FQGNSA. CDR3 protein: CASSLWDTETQYF. CDR3 nucleotides: TGTGCCAGCAGCTTATGGGATACGGAGACCCAGTACTTC.

The V gene is TRBV7-8, the J gene TRBJ2-5; D not certain. This CDR3 spans 12 amino acids. Between the trimmed V and J ends, which lost 4 bases and 10 bases, there was a span of 13 bases. Germline-derived CDR1 and CDR2 are SGHVS and FQNEAQ. CDR3 DNA sequence: TGTGCCAGCAGCTCCGTCTTCGGAGACCAGTACTTC. This codes for CASSSVFGDQYF. The whole variable domain, remainder taken from reference TRBV7-8 and TRBJ2-5, is GAGVSQSPRYKVAKRGQDVALRCDPISGHVSLFWYQQALGQGPEFLTYFQNEAQLDKSGLPSDRFFAERPEGSVSTLKIQRTQQEDSAVYLCASSSVFGDQYFGPGTRLLVL.

This clone was picked up a small number of times. V is TRBV19 and J is TRBJ2-5; a possible D gene is TRBD2 (6 bases). Germline V lookup: CDR1 LNHDA, CDR2 SQIVND (reference sequence). The V and J ends lost 3 bases and 5 bases respectively, with 10 bases between them. There are 13 residues in the CDR3. The CDR3 is CASSIAAGETQYF. The CDR3, as DNA: TGTGCCAGTAGTATCGCCGCGGGGGAGACCCAGTACTTC.

This clone has only one observation. The same CDR3 is also encoded by other DNA sequences in this sample. V is TRBV7-8 and J is TRBJ1-6; D might be TRBD1 (6 bases). This CDR3 comprises 15 residues. Germline CDR1 reads SGHVS; CDR2 reads FQNEAQ. V was trimmed by 0 bases and J by 3 bases, leaving 6 bases between them. CDR3 nucleotides: TGTGCCAGCAGCTTAGCAGGGGGCTATAATTCACCCCTCCACTTT. The encoded protein is CASSLAGGYNSPLHF.

Notes on this clone: Additional DNA sequences in this sample encode the identical CDR3. The chain has TRBV7-8 and TRBJ2-7; D gene unclear. The V gene's germline CDR1 is SGHVS and CDR2 FQNEAQ. There are 14 residues in the CDR3. The ends were cut back, 1 base at V and 1 base at J, with 8 bases in the middle. The DNA of the CDR3 is TGTGCCAGCAGCTTAGGGACCGCATCCTACGAGCAGTACTTC. Its translation is CASSLGTASYEQYF.

V gene TRBV10-3 combines with J gene TRBJ1-6; D is possibly TRBD1 (5 bases). Germline V gene sequence: CDR1 ENHRY, CDR2 SYGVKD. V gave up 6 bases and J gave up 9 bases, with 12 bases separating them. The CDR3 sequence is 13 residues long. The DNA of the CDR3 is TGTGCCATCAGGCTGGACACGAGTTCACCCCTCCACTTT. Its protein is CAIRLDTSSPLHF.

The CDR3, as DNA: TGTGCCAGCAGCACGCGACAGGCCGCTAATTACAATGAGCAGTTCTTC. It codes for CASSTRQAANYNEQFF. The chain combines TRBV11-2 with TRBJ2-1, with D possibly matching TRBD1 (6 bases). In germline, CDR1 is SGHAT, CDR2 FQNNGV. The V end was cut by 5 bases, the J end by 4 bases, with 18 bases between. There are 16 residues in the CDR3.

The rearrangement uses TRBV7-2 and TRBJ2-1, with 9 bases that match TRBD1. Trimming removed 7 bases from V and 7 bases from J; junction bases left unmatched: 11. The CDR3 is 15 residues long. The germline V gene has CDR1 SGHTA and CDR2 FQGNSA. CDR3 loop: CASKQSGTGRNEQFF. Here the CDR3 DNA reads TGTGCCAGCAAACAGTCCGGGACAGGGAGGAATGAGCAGTTCTTC.

J is TRBJ2-7 and V is TRBV6-5; D tentatively fits TRBD1 or TRBD2 (5 bases each). V was pared by 0 bases and J by 4 bases, with 16 bases between. Germline loops: CDR1 MNHEY, CDR2 SVGAGI. The CDR3 loop spans 16 amino acids. CDR3 coding DNA: TGTGCCAGCAGTTACTCTCCCGGGCAGGGCGGGTACGAGCAGTACTTC. It encodes CASSYSPGQGGYEQYF.

This clone was observed a few times. This rearrangement joins TRBV11-2 to TRBJ1-6; D perhaps matches TRBD1 (5 bases). The germline gives CDR1 SGHAT, CDR2 FQNNGV. The V end was cut by 4 bases, the J end by 7 bases, with 11 bases between. The CDR3 is made up of 14 amino acids. This CDR3 is CASSWIDRNSPLHF. The CDR3 nucleotides read TGTGCCAGCAGCTGGATAGACAGAAATTCACCCCTCCACTTT. Combining the CDR3 with reference TRBV11-2 and TRBJ1-6 gives the whole variable domain EAGVAQSPRYKIIEKRQSVAFWCNPISGHATLYWYQQILGQGPKLLIQFQNNGVVDDSQLPKDRFSAERLKGVDSTLKIQPAKLEDSAVYLCASSWIDRNSPLHFGNGTRLTVT.

This clone was observed a few times. The genes are TRBV6-1 and TRBJ1-3, with 7 bases that match TRBD1. V shed 2 bases, J shed 7 bases, and the junction held 2 bases outside the gene matches. Germline V gives CDR1 MNHNS, CDR2 SASEGT. The CDR3 has 13 amino acids. As DNA, the CDR3 is TGTGCCAGCAGTGAAAAAGGGGGCAACACCATATATTTT. Protein sequence: CASSEKGGNTIYF.

The CDR3 loop reads CASNSGLTVGNTQYF. In DNA form, the CDR3 reads TGCGCCAGCAACTCCGGACTAACGGTTGGAAATACGCAGTATTTT. The chain carries TRBV5-1 and TRBJ2-3, with D possibly TRBD2 on 6 matching bases. Germline-derived CDR1 and CDR2 are SGHRS and YFSETQ. V dropped 6 bases and J dropped 7 bases, with 21 bases sitting between them. The CDR3 loop spans 15 amino acids.

Comment on this clone: Distinct nucleotide sequences in the sample also encode this CDR3. The V and J genes are TRBV19 and TRBJ2-6; D unclear. CDR1 and CDR2 (germline): LNHDA, SQIVND (reference sequence). This CDR3 has 15 amino acids. Between the trimmed V and J ends, which lost 4 bases and 0 bases, there was a span of 7 bases. DNA for the CDR3: TGTGCCAGTAGTAGCGGTTCCTCTGGGGCCAACGTCCTGACTTTC. Encoded protein: CASSSGSSGANVLTF.

The chain employs TRBV9 and TRBJ1-6; TRBD1 matches at 7 bases. V lost 4 bases to trimming and J lost 4 bases; unmatched junction nucleotides: 14. CDR3 length: 18 amino acids. Germline-derived CDR1 and CDR2 are SGDLS and YYNGEE. The CDR3, as DNA: TGTGCCAGCAGCCCCGGGGCAGGGGGTAATATTTATAATTCACCCCTCCACTTT. This translates into CASSPGAGGNIYNSPLHF.

The chain carries TRBV7-9 and TRBJ2-3, with a tentative D call TRBD2 (5 bases). Trimming took off 2 bases at V and 1 base at J, with 10 bases between the two ends. The CDR3 consists of 15 residues. Germline-derived CDR1 and CDR2 are SEHNR and FQNEAQ (reference sequence). Here the CDR3 reads CASSLYRGGTDTQYF. CDR3 nucleotides: TGTGCCAGCAGCTTATATCGGGGTGGCACAGATACGCAGTATTTT.

The chain joins TRBV7-2 to TRBJ2-6; D call uncertain. Trimming removed 5 bases at V and 0 bases at J, with 8 bases between. This CDR3 spans 15 amino acids. Germline CDR1 SGHTA, CDR2 FQGNSA. The CDR3 DNA follows: TGTGCCAGCAGCCCCGAGGTCTCTGGGGCCAACGTCCTGACTTTC. Protein: CASSPEVSGANVLTF.

This clone was counted once. A much larger clone differs from this one at a single base, so this may be a read error. Other nucleotide sequences in the sample specify the same CDR3. The chain recombines TRBV27 with TRBJ1-6; tentative D call: TRBD1 (6 bases). V shed 2 bases and J shed 7 bases, with 9 bases lying between them. Germline-derived CDR1 and CDR2 are MNHEY and SMNVEV (reference sequence). This CDR3 contains 14 residues. In DNA form, the CDR3 reads TGTGCCAGCAGTTTAGGGCAGGGGAATTCACCCCTCCACTTT. Its protein is CASSLGQGNSPLHF.

The chain combines TRBV11-3 with TRBJ1-6, with no clear D. V lost 2 bases and J lost 9, with 14 bases in between. The CDR3 loop spans 15 amino acids. Germline CDR1 reads SGHNT; CDR2 reads YENEEA. CDR3 nucleotide sequence: TGTGCCAGCAGCTTATGGTTTCGGGGAGGTTCACCCCTCCACTTT. Residues: CASSLWFRGGSPLHF. The entire variable domain, with the rest obtained from reference TRBV11-3 and TRBJ1-6, is as follows: EAGVVQSPRYKIIEKKQPVAFWCNPISGHNTLYWYLQNLGQGPELLIRYENEEAVDDSQLPKDRFSAERLKGVDSTLKIQPAELGDSAVYLCASSLWFRGGSPLHFGNGTRLTVT.

This clone has just a few counts. This sequence joins TRBV7-9 and TRBJ1-4; TRBD1 aligns across 7 bases. Germline CDR1 and CDR2: SEHNR and FQNEAQ (reference sequence). The CDR3 loop spans 15 amino acids. Trimming removed 4 bases from V and 5 bases from J; junction bases left unmatched: 7. CDR3 sequence reads: CASSSATGRNEKLFF. DNA of the CDR3: TGTGCCAGCAGCTCGGCGACAGGGAGGAATGAAAAACTGTTTTTT.

The CDR3 sequence is CASSLAGGPTNEQFF. DNA of the CDR3: TGTGCCAGCAGCTTGGCCGGGGGGCCGACCAATGAGCAGTTCTTC. This chain connects TRBV5-4 to TRBJ2-1; perhaps TRBD2 as D (7 bases). In germline, CDR1 is SGHNT, CDR2 YYREEE (reference sequence). This CDR3 has 15 residues. V was trimmed by 0 bases and J by 6 bases, leaving 13 bases between them.

This clone was observed a handful of times. The chain recombines TRBV6-5 with TRBJ1-6, with a weak D call TRBD1 (5 bases). The CDR3 has 13 residues. Trimming removed 5 bases from V and 7 bases from J, with 9 bases in between. Per germline, CDR1 MNHEY and CDR2 SVGAGI. CDR3 loop: CASSQGRNSPLHF. The DNA for the CDR3 is TGTGCCAGCAGTCAGGGTAGAAATTCACCCCTCCACTTT.

This clone has a handful of counts. The V and J genes are TRBV9 and TRBJ2-7; 7 bases are a match to TRBD2. The V segment lost 4 bases and the J segment 6 bases; nucleotides outside the gene matches: 13. Germline CDR1 and CDR2: SGDLS and YYNGEE. The CDR3 extends over 15 amino acids. The CDR3, as DNA: TGTGCCAGCAGCACGAGCGGGGACCGCCCTGGCGAGCAGTACTTC. Translation: CASSTSGDRPGEQYF.